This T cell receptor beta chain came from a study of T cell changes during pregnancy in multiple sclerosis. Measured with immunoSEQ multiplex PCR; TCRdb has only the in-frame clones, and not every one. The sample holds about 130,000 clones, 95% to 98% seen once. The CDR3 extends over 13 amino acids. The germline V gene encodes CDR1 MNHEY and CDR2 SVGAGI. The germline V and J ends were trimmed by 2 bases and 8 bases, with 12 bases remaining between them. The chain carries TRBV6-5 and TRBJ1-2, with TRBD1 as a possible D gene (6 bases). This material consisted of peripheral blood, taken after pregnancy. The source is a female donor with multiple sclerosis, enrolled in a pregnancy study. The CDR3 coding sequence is TGTGCCAGCAGTTACAACAGGGTTTGGGGCTACACCTTC. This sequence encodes CASSYNRVWGYTF.